This T cell receptor (beta chain) was recorded in a study of T cell repertoires in cytomegalovirus infection. For the study at large: Carrying CMV and the relevant HLA type showed in public TCR beta signatures.

Concerning this clonotype itself: Its matching antigen is unknown. The junction differs from germline at one of its ends, possibly a read error.

This CDR3 is 12 amino acids long. Germline values: CDR1 LNHDA, CDR2 SQIVND (reference sequence). Study-wide results and limits: Identification of carriers of CMV plus the relevant HLA was performed using cumulative public TCR beta family frequency. The ex vivo response was dominated by HLA-C-restricted CMV-specific TCR beta clonotypes.

TCRdb called the reads again in MiXCR, with one record for every CDR3 protein. The table records roughly 760,000 distinct CDR3 sequences, approximately 34% of them present only once. The origin of this receptor is a human donor in good health (CMV status not recorded). Some clones in this sample may be carry-over from other donors' samples. Sample: PBMCs. V and J are TRBV19 and TRBJ2-1, with D maybe TRBD2 (6 bases). The CDR3 is CASSIGGTVILF. The DNA of the CDR3 is TGTGCCAGTAGTATAGGGGGGACTGTAATCTTATTC.